The TCR beta chain under discussion was sequenced for a study of T-cell memory formation after mild COVID-19. TCRdb analysed the 5' RACE reads with MiXCR anew, one entry per CDR3 protein. The sample has about 250,000 distinct CDR3 sequences, over 15% seen once. This clonotype occurred a few times. Its antigen remains unidentified. General study results and limits: CD4/CD8 balance held among clones contracting day 15 to 85, and later expanders leaned CD4+.

The sequence derives from a man younger than 35 who had mild COVID-19 (a few samples of this study predate the infection). Cell type and time point are not known. The sample was PBMCs or a T cell subset sorted from them (not recorded which).

Written as DNA, the CDR3 is TGTGCCAGCAGCTTAGCGCGGAACCCAGGGATTGATGGCTACACCTTC. Amino acids: CASSLARNPGIDGYTF. The genes are TRBV7-2 and TRBJ1-2, with TRBD1 as a possible D gene (5 bases). The CDR3 spans 16 residues. V was pared by 0 bases and J by 6 bases, with 17 bases between. Germline CDR1 and CDR2: SGHTA and FQGNSA.